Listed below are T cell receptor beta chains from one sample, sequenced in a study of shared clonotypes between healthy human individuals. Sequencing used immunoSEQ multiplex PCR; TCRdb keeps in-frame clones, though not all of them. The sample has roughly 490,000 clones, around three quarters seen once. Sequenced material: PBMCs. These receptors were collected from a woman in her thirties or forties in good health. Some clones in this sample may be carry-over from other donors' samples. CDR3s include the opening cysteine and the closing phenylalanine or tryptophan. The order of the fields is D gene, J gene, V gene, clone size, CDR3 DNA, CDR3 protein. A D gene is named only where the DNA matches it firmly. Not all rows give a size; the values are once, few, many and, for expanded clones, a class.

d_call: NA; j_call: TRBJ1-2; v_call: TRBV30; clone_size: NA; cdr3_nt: TGTGCCTTGACTCAGGGTGACTATGGCTACACCTTC; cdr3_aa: CALTQGDYGYTF
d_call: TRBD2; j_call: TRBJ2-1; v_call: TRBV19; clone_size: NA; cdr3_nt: TGTGCCAGTACCACGAGCGGGGGGTACAATGAGCAGTTCTTC; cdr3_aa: CASTTSGGYNEQFF
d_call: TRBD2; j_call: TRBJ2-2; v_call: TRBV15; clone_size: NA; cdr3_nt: TGTGCCACCAGCAGATGGACTAGCGGGAGCCCCGGGGAGCTGTTTTTT; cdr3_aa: CATSRWTSGSPGELFF
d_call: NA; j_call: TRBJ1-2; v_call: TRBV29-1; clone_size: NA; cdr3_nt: TGTAGCGTGTGGACCGAGGAAGGCTACACCTTC; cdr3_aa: CSVWTEEGYTF
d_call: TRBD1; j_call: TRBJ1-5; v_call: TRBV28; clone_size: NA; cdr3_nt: TGTGCCAGCAGTATGGGACAGGGGGCAGTCAATCAGCCCCAGCACTTT; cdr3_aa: CASSMGQGAVNQPQHF
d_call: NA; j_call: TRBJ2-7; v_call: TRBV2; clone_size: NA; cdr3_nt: TGTGCCAGCAGTGATTGGGTGGGGGCAACTATCGAGCAGTACTTC; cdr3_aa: CASSDWVGATIEQYF
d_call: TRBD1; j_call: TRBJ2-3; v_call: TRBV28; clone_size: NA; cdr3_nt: TGTGCCAGCAGCCCCTTCGGGACAGGGAGTGGCACAGATACGCAGTATTTT; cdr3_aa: CASSPFGTGSGTDTQYF
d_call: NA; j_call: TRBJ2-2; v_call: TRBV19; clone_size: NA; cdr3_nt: TGTGCCAGTAGTATAAGGGTTTCCGGGGAGCTGTTTTTT; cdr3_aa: CASSIRVSGELFF
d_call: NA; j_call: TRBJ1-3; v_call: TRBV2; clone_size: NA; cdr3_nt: TGTGCCAGCAGAAACGAGATCCGTCCCTCTGGAAACACCATATATTTT; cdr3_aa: CASRNEIRPSGNTIYF
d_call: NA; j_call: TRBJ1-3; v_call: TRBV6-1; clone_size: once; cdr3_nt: TGTGCCAGCAATCCTGGGGGGAGAAACACCATATATTTT; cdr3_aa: CASNPGGRNTIYF
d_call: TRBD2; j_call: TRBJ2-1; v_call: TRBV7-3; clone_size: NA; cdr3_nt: TGTGCCAGCAGCCCTCGGACTAGCGGGAGATACAATGAGCAGTTCTTC; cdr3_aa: CASSPRTSGRYNEQFF
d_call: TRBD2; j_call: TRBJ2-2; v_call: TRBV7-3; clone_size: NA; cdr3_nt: TGTGCCAGCAAGGTGTCTAGCGGGGCCGGGGAGCTGTTTTTT; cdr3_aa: CASKVSSGAGELFF
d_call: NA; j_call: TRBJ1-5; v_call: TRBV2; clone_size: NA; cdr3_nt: TGTGCCAGCAGTAATAGCAATCAGCCCCAGCATTTT; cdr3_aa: CASSNSNQPQHF
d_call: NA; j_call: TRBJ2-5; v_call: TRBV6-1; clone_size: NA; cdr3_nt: TGTGCCAGCAGTGATACTTGGACAGCTCAAGAGACCCAGTACTTC; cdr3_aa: CASSDTWTAQETQYF
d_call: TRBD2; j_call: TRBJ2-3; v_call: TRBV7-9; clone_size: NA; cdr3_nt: TGTGCCAGCAGCTTTGGTGGGAGGGCAGATACGCAGTATTTT; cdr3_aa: CASSFGGRADTQYF
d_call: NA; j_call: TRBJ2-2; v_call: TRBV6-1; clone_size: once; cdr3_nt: TGTGCCAGCAGTGAACCTAGGAGGTCCACCGGGGAGCTGTTTTTT; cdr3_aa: CASSEPRRSTGELFF
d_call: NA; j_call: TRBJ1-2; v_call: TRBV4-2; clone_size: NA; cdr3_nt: TGTGCCAGCAGCCAAAGTGGCACAGGGAACATCTATGGCTACACCTTC; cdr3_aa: CASSQSGTGNIYGYTF
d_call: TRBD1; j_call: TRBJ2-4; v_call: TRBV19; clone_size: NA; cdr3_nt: TGTGCCAGTAGTCCGGGACAGGGTGGAGCCAAAAACATTCAGTACTTC; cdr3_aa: CASSPGQGGAKNIQYF
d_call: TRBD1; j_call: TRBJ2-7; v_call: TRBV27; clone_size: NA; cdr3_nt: TGTGCCAGCAGTTTGGGACAGGGGGCAAACGAGCAGTACTTC; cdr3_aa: CASSLGQGANEQYF
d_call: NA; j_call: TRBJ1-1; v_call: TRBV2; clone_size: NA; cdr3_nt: TGTGCCAGCCTGAGAGACCCGAACACTGAAGCTTTCTTT; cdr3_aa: CASLRDPNTEAFF
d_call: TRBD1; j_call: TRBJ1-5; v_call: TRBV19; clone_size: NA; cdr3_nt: TGTGCCAGTAAAAAGGACAGGGTAACGGGACAGCCCCAGCATTTT; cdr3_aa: CASKKDRVTGQPQHF
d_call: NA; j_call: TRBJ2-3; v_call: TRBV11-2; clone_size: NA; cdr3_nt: TGTGCCAGCAGCTTGGACGGGGGTAGCACAGATACGCAGTATTTT; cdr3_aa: CASSLDGGSTDTQYF
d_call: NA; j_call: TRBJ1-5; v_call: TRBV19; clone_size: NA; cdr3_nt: TGTGCCAGTAGGGGCGCTGGGGGTAGCAATCAGCCCCAGCATTTT; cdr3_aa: CASRGAGGSNQPQHF
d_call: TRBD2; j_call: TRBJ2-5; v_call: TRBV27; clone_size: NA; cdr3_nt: TGTGCCAGCACCCGACCGCCTAGCGGGAGGCACGAGACCCAGTACTTC; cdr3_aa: CASTRPPSGRHETQYF
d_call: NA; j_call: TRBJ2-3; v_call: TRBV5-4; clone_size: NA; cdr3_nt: TGTGCCAGCAGCCCTGGACAGCTTTCTAGCACAGATACGCAGTATTTT; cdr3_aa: CASSPGQLSSTDTQYF
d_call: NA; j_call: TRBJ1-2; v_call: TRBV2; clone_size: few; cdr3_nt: TGTGCCAGCAGCCCGTCCGGGGTCACTAACTATGGCTACACCTTC; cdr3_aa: CASSPSGVTNYGYTF
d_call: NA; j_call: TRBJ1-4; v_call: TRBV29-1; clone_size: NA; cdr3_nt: TGCAGCGTTGGGGGGGGACCTAATGAAAAACTGTTTTTT; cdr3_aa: CSVGGGPNEKLFF
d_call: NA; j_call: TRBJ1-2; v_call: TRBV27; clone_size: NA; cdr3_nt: TGTGCCAGCAGTTTTTTATGGAGTCGTTTCAACTATGGCTACACCTTC; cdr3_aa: CASSFLWSRFNYGYTF
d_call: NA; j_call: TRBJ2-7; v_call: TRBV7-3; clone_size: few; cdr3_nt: TGTGCCAGCAGCCATGCCGGAGAGCAGTACTTC; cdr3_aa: CASSHAGEQYF
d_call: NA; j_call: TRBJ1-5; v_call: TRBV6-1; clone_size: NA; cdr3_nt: TGTGCCACGCAGGTGTATAGCAATCAGCCCCAGCATTTT; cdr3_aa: CATQVYSNQPQHF
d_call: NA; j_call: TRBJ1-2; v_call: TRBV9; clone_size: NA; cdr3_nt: TGTGCCAGCAGCTATCCGACGGCAGCTAACTATGGCTACACCTTC; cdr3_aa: CASSYPTAANYGYTF
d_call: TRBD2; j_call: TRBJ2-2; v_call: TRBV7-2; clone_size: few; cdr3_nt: TGTGCCAGCAGCCCCCGGACTAGCGGGAACACCGGGGAGCTGTTTTTT; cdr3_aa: CASSPRTSGNTGELFF
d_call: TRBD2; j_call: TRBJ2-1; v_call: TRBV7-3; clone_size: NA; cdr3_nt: TGTGCCAGCAGCTTAACCAGGGCGGGAGGGCTTGGTGAGCAGTTCTTC; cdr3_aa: CASSLTRAGGLGEQFF
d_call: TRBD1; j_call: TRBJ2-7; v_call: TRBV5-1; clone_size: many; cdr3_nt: TGCGCCAGCAGCTCCAGGGCGGACAGGGTAGGTTACGAGCAGTACTTC; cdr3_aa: CASSSRADRVGYEQYF
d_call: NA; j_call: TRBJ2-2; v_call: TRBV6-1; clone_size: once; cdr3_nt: TGTGCCAGCAGTGAATGGGGCGGGCGGAACACCGGGGAGCTGTTTTTT; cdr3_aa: CASSEWGGRNTGELFF
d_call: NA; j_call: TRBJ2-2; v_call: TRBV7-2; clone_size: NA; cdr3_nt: TGTGCCAGCAGCTTTGAGAACACCGGGGAGCTGTTTTTT; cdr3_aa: CASSFENTGELFF
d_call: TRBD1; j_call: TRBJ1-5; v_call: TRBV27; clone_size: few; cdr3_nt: TGTGCCAGCAGTCAACGACAGGGAGGTCAGCCCCAGCATTTT; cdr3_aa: CASSQRQGGQPQHF
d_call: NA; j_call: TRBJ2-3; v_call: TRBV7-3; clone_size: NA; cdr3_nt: TGTGCCAGCAGCGAGGGGAACCCTGGCCCAACGGATACGCAGTATTTT; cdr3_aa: CASSEGNPGPTDTQYF
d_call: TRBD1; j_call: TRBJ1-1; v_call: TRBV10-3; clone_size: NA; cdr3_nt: TGTGCCATCAGGCCGACAGGGGGTGGCACTGAAGCTTTCTTT; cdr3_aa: CAIRPTGGGTEAFF
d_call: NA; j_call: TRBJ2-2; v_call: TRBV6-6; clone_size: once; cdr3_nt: TGTGCCAGCTTGACCGGGAACACCGGGGAGCTGTTTTTT; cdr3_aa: CASLTGNTGELFF
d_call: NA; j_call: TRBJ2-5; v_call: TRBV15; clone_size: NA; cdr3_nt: TGTGCCACCAGCAAAAACAGGGTTAACGAAGAGACCCAGTACTTC; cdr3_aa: CATSKNRVNEETQYF
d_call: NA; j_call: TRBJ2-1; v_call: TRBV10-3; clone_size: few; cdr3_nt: TGTGCCATCAGTGACGGGGGGCGTCCTGAGCAGTTCTTC; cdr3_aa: CAISDGGRPEQFF
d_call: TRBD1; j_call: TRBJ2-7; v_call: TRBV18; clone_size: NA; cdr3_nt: TGTGCCAGCTCACCTGGGACAGGCCAGCCCTACGAGCAGTACTTC; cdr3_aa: CASSPGTGQPYEQYF
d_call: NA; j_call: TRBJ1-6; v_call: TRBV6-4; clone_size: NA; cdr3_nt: TGTGCCAGCAGTGACTCGTCAGCCCCTAATTCACCCCTCCACTTT; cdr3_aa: CASSDSSAPNSPLHF
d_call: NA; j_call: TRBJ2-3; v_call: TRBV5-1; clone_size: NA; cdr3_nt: TGCGCCAGCAGCGATCCCCGGGAATCCGGGGATACGCAGTATTTT; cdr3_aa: CASSDPRESGDTQYF
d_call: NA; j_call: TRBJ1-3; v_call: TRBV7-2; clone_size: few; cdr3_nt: TGTGCCAGCAGCTTAGAGGCGGCTGGAAACACCATATATTTT; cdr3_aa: CASSLEAAGNTIYF
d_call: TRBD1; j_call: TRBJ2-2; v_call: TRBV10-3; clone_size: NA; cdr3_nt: TGTGCCATCCAGGGACAGGGGGCTGCTCGCAACACCGGGGAGCTGTTTTTT; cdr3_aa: CAIQGQGAARNTGELFF
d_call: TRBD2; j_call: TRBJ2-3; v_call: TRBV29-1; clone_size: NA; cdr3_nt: TGCAGCGTTTGGACTAGCGGGGGGGGTGATACGCAGTATTTT; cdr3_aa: CSVWTSGGGDTQYF
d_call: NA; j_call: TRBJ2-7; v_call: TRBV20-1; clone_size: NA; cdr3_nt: TGCAGTGCTAGAGGGTCTGTCGAGCAGTACTTC; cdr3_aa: CSARGSVEQYF
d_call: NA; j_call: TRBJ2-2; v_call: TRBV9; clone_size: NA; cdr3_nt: TGTGCCAGCAGCGTAGCCCCGGGTGGGAGAGCCGGGGAGCTGTTTTTT; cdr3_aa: CASSVAPGGRAGELFF
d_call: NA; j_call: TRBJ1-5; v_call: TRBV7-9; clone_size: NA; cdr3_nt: TGTGCCAGCAGCTTACCCAATCAGCCCCAGCATTTT; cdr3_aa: CASSLPNQPQHF
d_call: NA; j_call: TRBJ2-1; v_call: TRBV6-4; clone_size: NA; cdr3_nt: TGTGCCAGCAGCCCAGTAGGGGAGTCTTACAATGAGCAGTTCTTC; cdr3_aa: CASSPVGESYNEQFF
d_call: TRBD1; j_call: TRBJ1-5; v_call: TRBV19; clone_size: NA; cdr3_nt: TGTGCCAGTAGTACCCTGGGACAGGGAGGTCAGCCCCAGCATTTT; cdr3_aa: CASSTLGQGGQPQHF
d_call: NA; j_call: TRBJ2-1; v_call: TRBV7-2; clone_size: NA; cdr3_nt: TGTGCCAGCAGCCTAGATTCCTACAATGAGCAGTTCTTC; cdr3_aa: CASSLDSYNEQFF
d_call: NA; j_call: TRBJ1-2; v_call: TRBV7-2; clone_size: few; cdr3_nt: TGTGCCAGCAGCCTCGACAACTATGGCTACACCTTC; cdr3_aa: CASSLDNYGYTF
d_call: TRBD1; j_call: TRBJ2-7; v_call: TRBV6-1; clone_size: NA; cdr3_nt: TGTGCCAGCAACCCCGGACAGGGCCTCCAGCAGTACTTC; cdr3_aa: CASNPGQGLQQYF
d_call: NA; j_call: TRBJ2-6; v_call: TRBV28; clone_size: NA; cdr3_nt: TGTGCCAGCAGTTCGACCTTTGGTGGGGCCAACGTCCTGACTTTC; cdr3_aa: CASSSTFGGANVLTF
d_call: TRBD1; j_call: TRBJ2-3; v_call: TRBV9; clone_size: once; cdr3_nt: TGTGCCAGCAGCGCGACAGGGGGAAGCACAGATACGCAGTATTTT; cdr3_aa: CASSATGGSTDTQYF
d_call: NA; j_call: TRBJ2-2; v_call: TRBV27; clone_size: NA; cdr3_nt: TGTGCCAGCAGTCCCAGGCCGGGGACCGGGGAGCTGTTTTTT; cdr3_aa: CASSPRPGTGELFF
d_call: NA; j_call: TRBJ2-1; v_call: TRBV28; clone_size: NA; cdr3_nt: TGTGCCAGCACCAAAAGCCCAGGGAGCGGAAGCTCCTACAATGAGCAGTTCTTC; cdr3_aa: CASTKSPGSGSSYNEQFF